This T cell receptor beta chain was identified during a study of early T cells in non-severe SARS-CoV-2 infection. TCRdb re-derived calls from the 5' RACE reads in MiXCR, one entry per CDR3 protein. The sample shows roughly 60,000 distinct CDR3 sequences, under 10% of them seen only once. Whole-study results and caveats: The matching step, a VDJdb search, favored anti-spike CD8 responses and missed private and CD4 specificities.

This CDR3 region has 18 residues. Germline lookup yields CDR1 MNHEY and CDR2 SMNVEV (reference sequence). Losses at the gene ends were 0 bases for V and 0 bases for J; bases not matched to a gene: 3. Concerning this clonotype: Its antigen remains unknown.

The rearrangement joins TRBV27 to TRBJ2-6; 9 nucleotides align to TRBD1. The specimen sequenced was whole blood. This receptor was taken from an adult who was a healthcare worker with PCR-confirmed SARS-CoV-2 infection or an uninfected control (not recorded which). CDR3 residues: CASSLSGTGNSGANVLTF. The CDR3, as DNA: TGTGCCAGCAGTTTATCGGGGACAGGGAACTCTGGGGCCAACGTCCTGACTTTC.